The 8 T cell receptor beta chains given below trace back to one sample, sequenced in a study of vaccination and CD4 T cells after COVID-19 (dated by TCRdb to the early 2020s). Library generation was performed with PCR. TCRdb shows the sequencer as Illumina iSeq 100. At the Johns Hopkins FTIC core, DNA from the cultured CD4+ T cells underwent TCR sequencing with the Oncomine TCR Beta short-read assay. TCRdb reworked the public reads: Q25 trimming with fastp, MiXCR clone assembly, productive beta chains retained. Entries are consolidated by CDR3 protein sequence, retaining the most common genes and DNA. Here the sample has 6,500 to 9,500 distinct CDR3 sequences; about half occur a single time. The top ten constitute 17% of the sample. These receptors have no identified antigens. The sample's treatment or condition label, in plain terms: approximately nine-day PBMC culture with coronavirus spike peptide pools or control peptides (ViraFEST assay). CD4+ T cells from unexposed donors were collected before the COVID-19 pandemic (2011-2018).

Sequencing used CD4+ T cells from blood, cultured in vitro. Every receptor here comes from a human donor in good health.

This chain links TRBV7-8 with TRBJ2-7, with 8 bases fitting TRBD2. V shed 2 bases and J 3 bases; nucleotides not matched to a gene: 18. This CDR3 region has 19 residues. Germline-derived CDR1 and CDR2 are SGHVS and FQNEAQ. The CDR3 reads CASSLRDVSGRALGYEQYF. CDR3 nucleotides: TGTGCCAGCAGCTTACGCGATGTCTCCGGGAGGGCCTTAGGCTACGAGCAGTACTTC. Variable domain in full (rest from reference TRBV7-8 and TRBJ2-7): GAGVSQSPRYKVAKRGQDVALRCDPISGHVSLFWYQQALGQGPEFLTYFQNEAQLDKSGLPSDRFFAERPEGSVSTLKIQRTQQEDSAVYLCASSLRDVSGRALGYEQYFGPGTRLTVT.

V gene TRBV27 combines with J gene TRBJ2-1, with D tentatively TRBD1 (6 bases). CDR1 is MNHEY and CDR2 is SMNVEV in the germline V gene (reference sequence). The germline V and J ends were trimmed by 10 bases and 13 bases, with 23 bases remaining between them. CDR3 length equals 13 residues. The CDR3 loop is CATRSLGTGSQFF. The CDR3 DNA reads TGTGCCACCCGGTCCCTGGGTACAGGGAGCCAGTTCTTC.

There are a few counts of this clonotype. V is TRBV21-1 and J is TRBJ1-1; TRBD1, the table's D call, was not compared with the DNA. TRBV21-1 constitutes a pseudogene. The CDR3 consists of 16 residues. The CDR3 coding sequence is TGTGCCAGCAGCAGAAGGGGGGACAGGGGAACCACTGAAGCTTTCTTT. Protein product: CASSRRGDRGTTEAFF.

The chain is built from TRBV20-1 and TRBJ2-1; 8 bases map to TRBD1. V dropped 3 bases and J dropped 9; count of bases not matched to a gene: 10. The CDR3 sequence is 14 residues long. From germline, CDR1 is DFQATT and CDR2 SNEGSKA (reference sequence). This CDR3 reads CSASPPDRVGEQFF. The CDR3 DNA sequence: TGCAGTGCTAGTCCCCCGGACAGGGTTGGTGAGCAGTTCTTC.

About this clonotype: At one boundary the junction diverges from the germline segment, which might be a read error. The genes are TRBV7-2 and TRBJ2-3, with D possibly called TRBD1 or TRBD2 (6 bases each). Per germline, CDR1 SGHTA and CDR2 FQGNSA. The CDR3 runs 13 residues. The CDR3, as DNA: TGTGCCAGCAGCTTAGAGGTCGGGGGCTCAGGATCGTTT. Translating it yields CASSLEVGGSGSF.

This clonotype was found a few times. The chain uses TRBV23-1 and TRBJ2-5; D not resolved. TRBV23-1 is an ORF, with its function uncertain. The CDR3 runs to 15 residues. V lost 7 bases to trimming and J lost 1 base, with 16 bases between them. CDR3 in amino acids: CASTPRWGPQETQYF. The CDR3 nucleotides are TGCGCCAGCACACCTCGATGGGGTCCCCAAGAGACCCAGTACTTC.

This chain's CDR3 is CASSSGLHRGEQYF. The CDR3 nucleotides read TGTGCCAGCAGCTCCGGGCTTCACCGGGGGGAGCAGTACTTC. The V call is TRBV7-9, the J call TRBJ2-7, with D possibly being TRBD2 (6 bases). Germline CDR1 and CDR2: SEHNR and FQNEAQ (reference sequence). The CDR3 covers 14 residues. Trimming took 4 bases from V and 7 from J, leaving 17 bases between them.

The chain links TRBV20-1 to TRBJ1-1; 10 bases align to TRBD1. The CDR3 totals 13 residues. From germline, CDR1 is DFQATT and CDR2 SNEGSKA (reference sequence). V lost 6 bases and J lost 4; bases outside the gene matches: 5. The CDR3: CSAPRTGGTEAFF. CDR3 DNA: TGCAGTGCGCCCCGGACAGGGGGCACTGAAGCTTTCTTT.